This T cell receptor (beta chain) was found in a study of OX40 agonist ivuxolimab in advanced cancers. Assay used: immunoSEQ multiplex PCR; TCRdb lists only in-frame clones, some missing. The sample records roughly 70,000 clones, more than 80% being singletons. This CDR3 contains 15 residues. Germline values: CDR1 SEHNR, CDR2 FQNEAQ (reference sequence). V lost 5 bases, J lost 6 bases, and 9 bases stayed unmatched. The rearrangement joins TRBV7-9 to TRBJ1-4, with 7 bases lining up with TRBD1. The sequence derives from an adult with an advanced solid tumor such as melanoma, head and neck, liver or kidney cancer. Material: CD4+ or CD8+ T cells sorted from blood, obtained in a trial of the OX40 agonist ivuxolimab. The CDR3 loop is CASSPPTGDYEKLFF. The CDR3, as DNA: TGTGCCAGCAGCCCCCCCACAGGGGATTATGAAAAACTGTTTTTT.